This is a list of T cell receptor beta chains from one sample in a study of blood T cells in healthy people across ages. TCRdb processed the 5' RACE reads anew with MiXCR; each CDR3 protein has one entry. The table shows 660,000 or so distinct CDR3 sequences, with 58% occurring only once. Sample: blood. Receptors originate from a man between 60 and 75 years old in good health. CDR3s include the opening cysteine and the closing phenylalanine or tryptophan. The order of the fields is clone size, J gene, V gene, D gene, CDR3 DNA, CDR3 protein. D genes are given only for firm matches. Some rows have no size entry. The others give once, few or many, or a class for an expanded clone.

>.|TRBJ1-6|TRBV7-2|TRBD1
TGTGCCAGCAGCTTAGGAACTAGGGGGCCTGATAATTCACCCCTCCACTTT
CASSLGTRGPDNSPLHF
>few|TRBJ2-5|TRBV12-3/TRBV12-4|.
TGTGCCAGCAGTTTGTTGGACCCCTCGACGCAGTACTTC
CASSLLDPSTQYF
>few|TRBJ2-7|TRBV3-1|TRBD2
TGTGCCAGCGGGCGGGGGGGCCCCTACGAGCAGTACTTC
CASGRGGPYEQYF
>few|TRBJ2-1|TRBV28|TRBD2
TGTGCCATCGGGACTAGCGGGCAGGGGGATGAGCAGTTCTTC
CAIGTSGQGDEQFF
>few|TRBJ2-7|TRBV4-1|.
TGCGCCAGCAGCCAAGATTCGACAGGAGCTTACGAGCAGTACTTC
CASSQDSTGAYEQYF
>few|TRBJ1-2|TRBV27|.
TGTGCCAGCAGTTTAAAGGGCCAGTATGGCTACACCTTC
CASSLKGQYGYTF
>.|TRBJ2-5|TRBV7-2|.
TGTGCCAGCAGCTTAGGAGCGACTCACCAAGAGACCCAGTACTTC
CASSLGATHQETQYF
>.|TRBJ2-1|TRBV7-8|TRBD2
TGTGCCAGCAGGGCCTTGGGGGGGGGCTACAATGAGCAGTTCTTC
CASRALGGGYNEQFF
>.|TRBJ2-4|TRBV2|TRBD1
TGTGCCAGCAGTGCTGACAGGGGAGACATTCAGTACTTC
CASSADRGDIQYF
>few|TRBJ2-7|TRBV20-1|.
TGCAGTGCCCTGCAGTTCGACGAGCAGTACTTC
CSALQFDEQYF
>.|TRBJ2-3|TRBV28|.
TGTGCCAGCAGCACGGGGGCCGAAAGTACAGATACGCAGTATTTT
CASSTGAESTDTQYF
>.|TRBJ2-3|TRBV3-1|.
TGTGCCAGCAGCCAATCGACTGTCCCAACAGATACGCAGTATTTT
CASSQSTVPTDTQYF
>few|TRBJ2-1|TRBV20-1|TRBD1
TGCAGTGCTGTCCGGACAGGCGCCTACAATGAGCAGTTCTTC
CSAVRTGAYNEQFF
>.|TRBJ2-2|TRBV3-1|.
TGTGCCAGCAGCCAAGTCTCCCTAGGAACCGGGGAGCTGTTTTTT
CASSQVSLGTGELFF
>.|TRBJ2-2|TRBV6-2/TRBV6-3|.
TGTGCCAGCACTTCCGCCCCCTCTAGCGTCGACGGGGAGCTGTTTTTT
CASTSAPSSVDGELFF
>.|TRBJ2-7|TRBV5-1|.
TGCGCCAGCAGCAGGGGAGGGGGCTACGAGCAGTACTTC
CASSRGGGYEQYF
>.|TRBJ2-1|TRBV21-1|.
TGTGCCAGCAGCACCCAGGGTTGTAGCGGCAATGAGCAGTTCTTC
CASSTQGCSGNEQFF
>few|TRBJ2-3|TRBV29-1|TRBD1
TGCAGCGGGGGACAGGGGACAGATACGCAGTATTTT
CSGGQGTDTQYF